The text below deals with one TCR beta chain. Its antigen remains unknown. This specimen belongs to a study of cytomegalovirus exposure and HLA in healthy donors. Study in general: A subsequent analysis reported that the 120 or so validation repertoires were produced on the same platform that had also been used for the 666 first-cohort repertoires. Notes on the study in general: Subsequent analysis showed first-cohort TCR clusters tending to co-occur in some 110 validation repertoires. Published work reported that the classifier diagnosed cytomegalovirus status with high specificity and sensitivity.

Repertoires were generated with immunoSEQ multiplex PCR, while TCRdb's copy carries only in-frame clones and drops some. The sample lists under 200,000 clones, 70% to 90% seen once, with 2% to 2.5% in the top ten. Trimming took 11 bases from V and 6 from J, leaving 19 bases between them. This CDR3 contains 14 residues. Germline V gene data show CDR1 as SNHLY and CDR2 as FYNNEI. These donors were members of the roughly 120-subject validation cohort, a group separate from the roughly 670-subject first cohort. This chain uses TRBV2 with TRBJ2-2; D is perhaps TRBD1 (6 bases). This sequence originates from a woman between 18 and 29 years old in good health and CMV-seronegative. The specimen sequenced was PBMCs. The CDR3 sequence: CASNAQGSPGELFF. In DNA, the CDR3 is TGTGCCTCTAACGCGCAGGGGTCCCCCGGGGAGCTGTTTTTT.